This is a list of T cell receptor beta chains from one sample in a study of Ad26.COV2.S vaccination and SARS-CoV-2 variants. Sequencing used immunoSEQ multiplex PCR; TCRdb keeps in-frame clones, though not all of them. The sample gives over 250,000 clones, around 87% of which show up once; 3% to 4% is in the top ten. Sequences were derived from peripheral blood, sampled in a trial of Ad26.COV2.S vaccine versus placebo. All receptors derive from a person between 18 and 59 years old who received the Ad26.COV2.S COVID-19 vaccine or a placebo. The CDR3 runs from the conserved cysteine through the conserved F or W. The order of the fields is V gene, J gene, D gene, clone size, CDR3 protein, CDR3 DNA. D genes are given only for firm matches. Clone size is given for some rows only: seen once, a few or many times, or a class if the clone is expanded.

TRBV2	TRBJ1-3	NA	NA	CASREVTSGNTIYF	TGTGCCAGCAGAGAAGTTACCTCTGGAAACACCATATATTTT
TRBV5-8	TRBJ2-1	TRBD2	NA	CASSWGGRIWAKDNEQFF	TGTGCCAGCAGCTGGGGGGGGAGAATATGGGCGAAGGACAATGAGCAGTTCTTC
TRBV3-1/TRBV3-2	TRBJ1-1	NA	NA	CASSLGVEAFF	TGTGCCAGCAGCCTAGGCGTAGAAGCTTTCTTT
TRBV21-1	TRBJ1-4	NA	NA	CASSPHGGRGEKLFF	TGTGCCAGCAGCCCACACGGAGGTCGCGGTGAAAAACTGTTTTTT
TRBV7-9	TRBJ2-7	NA	NA	CATEVTGSYEQYF	TGTGCCACCGAGGTGACAGGCTCCTACGAGCAGTACTTC
TRBV30	TRBJ1-3	NA	NA	CAWSRPGERGNTIYF	TGTGCCTGGAGTCGGCCAGGCGAACGTGGAAACACCATATATTTT
TRBV5-1	TRBJ2-3	TRBD2	NA	CASSLLAGVDDTQYF	TGCGCCAGCAGCTTGCTAGCGGGAGTCGATGATACGCAGTATTTT
TRBV7-2	TRBJ2-3	NA	NA	CASSLDGWGLGTDTQYF	TGTGCCAGCAGCTTAGATGGTTGGGGGCTGGGCACAGATACGCAGTATTTT
TRBV30	TRBJ1-1	NA	NA	CAWSVGLLTGEAFF	TGTGCCTGGAGTGTAGGACTCCTAACGGGTGAAGCTTTCTTT
TRBV3-1/TRBV3-2	TRBJ1-6	TRBD1	once	CASSQRDREDSPLHF	TGTGCCAGCAGCCAGAGAGACAGGGAGGATTCACCCCTCCACTTT
TRBV6-5	TRBJ2-2	NA	NA	CASSLSMTGELFF	TGTGCCAGCAGTTTGTCGATGACCGGGGAGCTGTTTTTT
TRBV28	TRBJ2-3	NA	NA	CASSPEQVNTDTQYF	TGTGCCAGCAGTCCGGAGCAGGTAAACACAGATACGCAGTATTTT
TRBV6-1	TRBJ1-1	NA	NA	CASSERWATEAFF	TGTGCCAGCAGTGAGCGATGGGCCACTGAAGCTTTCTTT
TRBV4-2	TRBJ2-1	NA	few	CASSVTGSDNEQFF	TGTGCCAGCAGCGTAACCGGGAGCGACAATGAGCAGTTCTTC
TRBV5-4	TRBJ2-7	TRBD1	NA	CASSPPPGQGSYEQYF	TGTGCCAGCAGCCCCCCTCCCGGACAGGGCAGCTACGAGCAGTACTTC
TRBV6-2/TRBV6-3	TRBJ2-3	TRBD2	NA	CASSYGGRGTDTQYF	TGTGCCAGCAGTTATGGCGGGAGAGGCACAGATACGCAGTATTTT
TRBV7-3	TRBJ1-3	NA	NA	CASSLRPGVASGNTIYF	TGTGCCAGCAGCTTAAGGCCGGGAGTCGCCTCTGGAAACACCATATATTTT
TRBV19	TRBJ2-7	TRBD1	NA	CASSTGDRALQYF	TGTGCCAGTAGTACCGGGGACAGGGCCCTACAGTACTTC
TRBV3-1/TRBV3-2	TRBJ2-5	NA	NA	CASSLFQETQYF	TGTGCCAGCAGCCTTTTCCAAGAGACCCAGTACTTC
TRBV6-6	TRBJ1-4	TRBD1	NA	CASTDRVNEKLFF	TGTGCCAGCACCGACAGGGTTAATGAAAAACTGTTTTTT
TRBV5-1	TRBJ1-1	NA	NA	CASSLGRVVNTEAFF	TGCGCCAGCAGCTTGGGGCGGGTCGTGAACACTGAAGCTTTCTTT
TRBV6-5	TRBJ2-1	NA	NA	CASSYSIVEYNEQFF	TGTGCCAGCAGTTACTCGATAGTAGAATACAATGAGCAGTTCTTC
TRBV5-8	TRBJ2-7	NA	NA	CASSHYGARAYEQYF	TGTGCCAGCAGCCACTACGGGGCTCGGGCCTACGAGCAGTACTTC
TRBV6-5	TRBJ1-2	TRBD1	NA	CASSQTGAQVRGYTF	TGTGCCAGCAGTCAAACAGGGGCTCAAGTTCGCGGCTACACCTTC
TRBV5-1	TRBJ1-4	NA	NA	CASSLEGTNEKLFF	TGCGCCAGCAGCTTGGAGGGGACTAATGAAAAACTGTTTTTT
TRBV20-1	TRBJ2-2	TRBD2	NA	CSASLTSGGELFF	TGCAGTGCTAGTCTTACTAGCGGTGGGGAGCTGTTTTTT
TRBV5-5	TRBJ1-2	NA	NA	CASSLYGTTNYGYTF	TGTGCCAGCAGCTTGTACGGAACCACTAACTATGGCTACACCTTC
TRBV5-5	TRBJ2-2	TRBD1	few	CASSPGQTNTGELFF	TGTGCCAGCAGCCCGGGACAGACGAACACCGGGGAGCTGTTTTTT
TRBV27	TRBJ2-7	NA	NA	CASSSLKDEQYF	TGTGCCAGCAGTTCCCTGAAGGACGAGCAGTACTTC
TRBV4-1	TRBJ2-2	NA	NA	CASSPRRGGDTGELFF	TGCGCCAGCAGCCCCCGGCGGGGTGGTGACACCGGGGAGCTGTTTTTT
TRBV27	TRBJ2-7	TRBD2	once	CASSLKRGSYEQYF	TGTGCCAGCAGTCTGAAGCGGGGCTCCTACGAGCAGTACTTC
TRBV12-3/TRBV12-4	TRBJ2-7	TRBD1	NA	CATRQGYSYEQYF	TGTGCCACCCGACAGGGCTACTCCTACGAGCAGTACTTC
TRBV7-9	TRBJ2-2	TRBD2	NA	CASIPAGGFGELFF	TGTGCCAGCATCCCAGCGGGGGGGTTCGGGGAGCTGTTTTTT
TRBV4-1	TRBJ2-5	TRBD2	NA	CASSQGLAGGRETQYF	TGCGCCAGCAGCCAAGGATTAGCGGGAGGACGAGAGACCCAGTACTTC
TRBV5-1	TRBJ1-6	NA	NA	CASSLAGRDSNSPLHF	TGCGCCAGCAGCTTGGCGGGCAGGGACTCAAATTCACCCCTCCACTTT
TRBV11-2	TRBJ2-3	TRBD1	NA	CASRQDRGRDTQYF	TGTGCCAGCAGGCAAGACAGGGGGCGGGATACGCAGTATTTT
TRBV3-1/TRBV3-2	TRBJ2-5	TRBD1	once	CASSQARTGLETQYF	TGTGCCAGCAGCCAAGCCCGGACAGGCCTTGAGACCCAGTACTTC
TRBV27	TRBJ1-5	NA	NA	CASGGSNQPQHF	TGTGCCAGCGGAGGTAGCAATCAGCCCCAGCATTTT
TRBV2	TRBJ1-4	NA	once	CASTEGGADEKLFF	TGTGCCAGCACCGAGGGGGGGGCGGATGAAAAACTGTTTTTT
TRBV7-2	TRBJ2-3	TRBD2	NA	CASSWGLAGGDTQYF	TGTGCCAGCAGCTGGGGACTAGCGGGAGGTGATACGCAGTATTTT
TRBV27	TRBJ1-5	NA	NA	CASSLLTSSRQYSNQPQHF	TGTGCCAGCAGTTTACTAACCTCGTCGAGGCAATATAGCAATCAGCCCCAGCATTTT
TRBV5-1	TRBJ2-3	NA	NA	CASSTLRPSTDTQYF	TGCGCCAGCAGTACCCTTCGTCCAAGCACAGATACGCAGTATTTT
TRBV15	TRBJ1-5	NA	NA	CATSHPGGSQPQHF	TGTGCCACCAGCCATCCTGGGGGGTCTCAGCCCCAGCATTTT
TRBV11-2	TRBJ1-3	TRBD1	NA	CASRRVQGTGNTIYF	TGTGCCAGCAGACGAGTACAGGGGACTGGAAACACCATATATTTT
TRBV20-1	TRBJ1-2	NA	NA	CSASTPTVYGYTF	TGCAGTGCTAGTACCCCCACAGTCTATGGCTACACCTTC
TRBV7-6	TRBJ2-3	NA	NA	CASSLRIFTDTQYF	TGTGCCAGCAGCTTAAGGATTTTCACAGATACGCAGTATTTT
TRBV15	TRBJ1-6	NA	NA	CATSRGGSLANSPLHF	TGTGCCACCAGCAGAGGTGGCTCCCTCGCGAATTCACCCCTCCACTTT
TRBV7-9	TRBJ1-2	NA	NA	CASSLRGGNYGYTF	TGTGCCAGCAGCCTTAGGGGTGGTAACTATGGCTACACCTTC
TRBV12-3/TRBV12-4	TRBJ2-2	NA	NA	CASSLQGTGELFF	TGTGCCAGCAGTCTACAGGGCACCGGGGAGCTGTTTTTT
TRBV7-8	TRBJ2-5	TRBD2	NA	CASSLGGGETQYF	TGTGCCAGCAGCCTGGGCGGGGGAGAGACCCAGTACTTC
TRBV12-1	TRBJ2-2	NA	NA	CASRTSGGNTGELFF	TGTGCCAGCCGGACTAGCGGGGGTAATACCGGGGAGCTGTTTTTT
TRBV5-1	TRBJ1-5	NA	NA	CASSLEGKSNQPQHF	TGCGCCAGCAGCTTGGAAGGGAAGAGCAATCAGCCCCAGCATTTT
TRBV5-1	TRBJ2-3	NA	NA	CASSLYGGGGTDTQYF	TGCGCCAGCAGCTTGTATGGGGGCGGCGGCACAGATACGCAGTATTTT